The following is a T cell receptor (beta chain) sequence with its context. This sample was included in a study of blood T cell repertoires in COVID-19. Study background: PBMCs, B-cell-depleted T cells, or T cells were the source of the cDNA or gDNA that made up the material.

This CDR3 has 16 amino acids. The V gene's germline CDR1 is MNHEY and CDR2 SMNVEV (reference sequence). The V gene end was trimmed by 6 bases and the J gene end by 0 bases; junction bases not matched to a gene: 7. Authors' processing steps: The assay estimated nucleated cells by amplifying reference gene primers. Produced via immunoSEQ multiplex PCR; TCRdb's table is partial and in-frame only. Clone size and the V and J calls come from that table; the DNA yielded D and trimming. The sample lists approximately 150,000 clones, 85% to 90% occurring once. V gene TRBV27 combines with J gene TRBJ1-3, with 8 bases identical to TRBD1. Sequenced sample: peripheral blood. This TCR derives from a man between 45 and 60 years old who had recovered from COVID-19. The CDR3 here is CASRRGTGPSGNTIYF. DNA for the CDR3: TGTGCCAGCAGACGAGGGACAGGCCCCTCTGGAAACACCATATATTTT.